Below, one T cell receptor (beta chain) is given with its context. This clonotype was counted many times. The antigen it binds to is not known. Base quality data are lacking; no much larger clone is found one base away. These data are taken from a study of T cells in Graves' hyperthyroidism and ophthalmopathy (dated by TCRdb to about 2019). Describing the broader study: Peripheral blood was collected at initial diagnosis, before any treatment. The 100 or so discovery patients were divided at random into training and test sets in a 7:3 ratio. In about 6 Graves' hyperthyroidism patients, the study also compared T-cell repertoires from thyroid tissue with T-cell repertoires from blood. After sampling, hyperthyroidism patients received methimazole starting at 30 mg daily, and ophthalmopathy patients received high-dose intravenous methylprednisolone. Prospective prediction of ophthalmopathy was tested in an independent validation cohort consisting of under 20 hyperthyroidism patients and 17 patients who later progressed to ophthalmopathy. TCR V-J signatures able to tell the groups apart were searched for in a discovery cohort of 100 patients, of whom around 43 had Graves' ophthalmopathy and around 58 had stable Graves' hyperthyroidism. The paper reports TCR Vbeta CDR3 sequencing of approximately 130 peripheral blood samples: around 45 ophthalmopathy, 75 to 80 hyperthyroidism and approximately 17 progressor patients.

Deletion took 4 bases off V and 7 bases off J, with a span of 13 bases between the germline ends. CDR3 length: 13 amino acids, cysteine to phenylalanine. The DNA shown is the 39-base CDR3, in frame from base 1. Ophthalmopathy patients had moderately to severely active disease, Clinical Activity Score of at least 3, NOSPECS grade of at least 4, and duration under 3 months. Exclusion was applied to patients with uncontrolled infections, other autoimmune diseases, pregnancy or lactation. Diagnoses relied on clinical symptoms, serum thyroxine and TRAb, thyroid ultrasound and orbital computed tomography. PBMCs were separated from roughly 10 ml of fresh peripheral blood using Ficoll-Paque density gradient centrifugation. Total RNA was extracted using Trizol reagent, and RNA quality was assessed on an Agilent 2100 Bioanalyzer. Amplification of TCR beta CDR3 regions was carried out from RNA transcripts. The first round of RT-PCR for the TCR CDR3 was performed with the HTBI primer set and the Qiagen OneStep RT-PCR kit. Libraries were constructed in a second round of multiplex PCR, after which size selection and purification were carried out. The libraries were sequenced on an Illumina HiSeq2000 using paired-end 100 bp reads. The study's own analysis went as follows. SOAPnuke was used to process the raw data, with reads discarded if the reads contained adapters or uncalled bases, had a mean Phred below 15, or lacked an exact constant-primer or identifier match. High-quality paired reads were merged with COPE v1.2.5, and unique nucleotide sequences were defined as clonotypes. MiTCR v1.1 was used to align the clonotypes against IMGT TRBV, TRBD and TRBJ reference segments. The analysis was restricted to V-J combinations with a frequency above 0.0001, which together covered 99.2% of the repertoires. The TCS score was defined as the ratio of F50 (clonal expansion) to E x V (chaos), calculated using BLOSUM62-based TCRdist between CDR3 peptides within each V-J. Welch's t-statistics and random forest reduced 450 to 600 V-J features to 10 to 15, which were used in a naive Bayes classifier (R e1071). TCRdb passed the public sequencing reads through fastp at Q25 and MiXCR, retaining productive beta sequences. Duplicate CDR3 protein sequences are folded into a single record with the most common DNA and genes. TCRdb's processing, not the study's, gives the V and J calls here. The sample table holds approximately 300,000 distinct CDR3 sequences, of which about a sixth were seen once. The ten largest make up around 61% of the sample.

The full study reports these points: In validation, the model predicted progression to ophthalmopathy with 65% to 71% sensitivity and around 72% specificity, a median of approximately 6.7 months before onset. Ophthalmopathy was separated from stable hyperthyroidism by a 13 V-J signature model, with just over 85% sensitivity and about 81% specificity obtained in cross-validation and 80%/75% obtained in testing. Sample size was not statistically predetermined, and investigators were not blinded to group allocation. Most expanded thyroid clonotypes (frequency above 0.001) were also detected in blood, suggesting blood repertoires may reflect thyroid immune responses.

This TCR was sampled from a woman in her sixties or seventies with Graves' ophthalmopathy. The chain is made from TRBV12-3 or TRBV12-4 and TRBJ1-2; TRBD1 is perhaps the D gene, given 5 matching bases. Specimen: blood. CDR3 reads: CASSSGGARGYTF. The nucleotides are TGTGCCAGCAGTTCGGGAGGGGCGCGTGGCTACACCTTC.